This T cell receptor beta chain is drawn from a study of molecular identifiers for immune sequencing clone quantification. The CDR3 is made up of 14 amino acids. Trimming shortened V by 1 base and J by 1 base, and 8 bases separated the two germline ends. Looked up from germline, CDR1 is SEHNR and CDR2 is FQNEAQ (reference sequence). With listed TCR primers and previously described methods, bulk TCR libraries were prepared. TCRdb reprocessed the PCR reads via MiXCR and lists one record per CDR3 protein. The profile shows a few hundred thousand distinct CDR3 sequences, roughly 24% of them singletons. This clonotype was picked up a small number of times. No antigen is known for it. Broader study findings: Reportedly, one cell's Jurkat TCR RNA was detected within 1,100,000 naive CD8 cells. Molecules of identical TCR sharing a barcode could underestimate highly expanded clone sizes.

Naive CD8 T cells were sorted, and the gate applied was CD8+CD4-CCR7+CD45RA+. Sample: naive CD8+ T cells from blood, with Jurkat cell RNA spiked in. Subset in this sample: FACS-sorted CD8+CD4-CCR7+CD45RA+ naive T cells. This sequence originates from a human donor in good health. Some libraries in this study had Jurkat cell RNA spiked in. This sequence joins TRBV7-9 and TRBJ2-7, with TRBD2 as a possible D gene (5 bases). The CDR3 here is CASSLVGDSYEQYF. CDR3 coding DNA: TGTGCCAGCAGCTTAGTCGGGGATTCCTACGAGCAGTACTTC.